Below are 18 T cell receptor beta chains sequenced from a single sample in a study of beta chain features in type 1 diabetes. Expressed TCRB transcripts were sequenced because the entire RNA isolate underwent reverse transcription. The protocol was immunoSEQ multiplex PCR, while the TCRdb copy is restricted to in-frame clones and leaves out a portion. There are some 150,000 clones in the sample; under 11% occur only once, and under 1.5% lies in the top ten. Sequencing used naive CD4+ T cells from blood. The receptor set was obtained from a man aged 18 to 29 in good health.

The table lists this clone with a few counts. The chain joins TRBV7-2 to TRBJ2-7; TRBD1 matches 9 bases. Germline lookup yields CDR1 SGHTA and CDR2 FQGNSA. The CDR3 is 14 residues long. The ends lost 1 base at V and 3 bases at J; junction bases unmatched: 1. DNA of the CDR3: TGTGCCAGCAGCTTAGTGGGACAGGGCTACGAGCAGTACTTC. It encodes CASSLVGQGYEQYF.

This clone was counted between two and nine times. The chain links TRBV10-2 to TRBJ1-2, with 8 bases that match TRBD1. Germline V gene lookup returns CDR1 WSHSY and CDR2 SAAADI. The length of the CDR3 is 14 residues. Trimming at V came to 3 bases and at J to 8 bases, leaving 8 bases not matched to a gene. The CDR3 nucleotides read TGCGCCAGCAGTGATTTGGTCAGGGGGCAGGGCTACACCTTC. Its protein is CASSDLVRGQGYTF.

The table lists this clone with a few counts. The V and J genes are TRBV6-5 and TRBJ2-7; 9 positions agree with TRBD2. The CDR3 is 15 amino acids. Losses at the gene ends were 0 bases for V and 1 base for J; bases not matched to a gene: 1. CDR1 and CDR2 (germline): MNHEY, SVGAGI. The CDR3 spells CASSYSLAGSYEQYF. The CDR3 DNA sequence: TGTGCCAGCAGTTACTCTCTAGCGGGGTCCTACGAGCAGTACTTC.

V and J are TRBV7-2 and TRBJ2-1; possible D gene TRBD2, 6 bases. The CDR3 consists of 15 residues. Deletions cut 5 bases from V and 7 bases from J, with 18 bases between. Germline V gene lookup returns CDR1 SGHTA and CDR2 FQGNSA. CDR3 nucleotide sequence: TGTGCCAGCAGCCCCGTCTCGGGGGATGAAAATGAGCAGTTCTTC. This gives the protein CASSPVSGDENEQFF.

This clone was found a few times. The genes are TRBV4-1 and TRBJ2-7; D perhaps matches TRBD2 (5 bases). Per the germline V gene, CDR1 is MGHRA and CDR2 is YSYEKL. This CDR3 has 15 residues. V lost 4 bases and J 5 bases, leaving 18 bases between the germline ends. Written as DNA, the CDR3 is TGCGCCAGCAGCCCAGCCGAGGGAAGGGATAACGAGCAGTACTTC. Translated: CASSPAEGRDNEQYF.

The rearrangement uses TRBV7-2 and TRBJ2-5; the D gene is possibly TRBD1 (6 bases). Germline-derived CDR1 and CDR2 are SGHTA and FQGNSA. V lost 7 bases to trimming and J lost 2 bases, with 11 bases between them. There are 13 residues in the CDR3. As DNA, the CDR3 is TGTGCCAGCAACCAGGGGAAGCAAGAGACCCAGTACTTC. Protein: CASNQGKQETQYF.

This clone has a single count. The chain links TRBV18 to TRBJ2-2; TRBD1 is a possible D gene (5 bases). Trimming cost V 4 bases and J 4 bases, with 10 bases left between them. Per germline, CDR1 KGHSH and CDR2 LQKENI. The CDR3 spans 14 residues. The CDR3 coding sequence is TGTGCCAGCTCACAAGATGGGGCCACCGGGGAGCTGTTTTTT. Translating gives CASSQDGATGELFF. The whole variable domain, filled in from reference TRBV18 and TRBJ2-2, reads NAGVMQNPRHLVRRRGQEARLRCSPMKGHSHVYWYRQLPEEGLKFMVYLQKENIIDESGMPKERFSAEFPKEGPSILRIQQVVRGDSAAYFCASSQDGATGELFFGEGSRLTVL.

This clone appeared many times. The J gene is TRBJ2-5, the V gene TRBV7-9; TRBD2 agrees at 8 bases. CDR3 length: 13 residues. The germline V gene has CDR1 SEHNR and CDR2 FQNEAQ (reference sequence). The trim removed 5 bases at V and 2 bases at J, leaving 1 base unmatched. CDR3 residues: CASSERGQETQYF. The CDR3 DNA reads TGTGCCAGCAGCGAGCGGGGGCAAGAGACCCAGTACTTC.

Concerning this clone itself: A single base separates this from a much larger clone, so it may be a read error. The genes are TRBV7-3 and TRBJ2-5; TRBD2 might be the D (6 bases). Deletions cut 2 bases from V and 2 bases from J, with 6 bases between. Germline V CDR1 and CDR2: SGHTA, FQGTGA. The CDR3 extends over 13 amino acids. CDR3 bases: TGTGCCAGCAGCTTAGGGACTCAAGAGACCCAGTACTTC. This sequence encodes CASSLGTQETQYF.

The chain joins TRBV9 to TRBJ1-6; D is uncertain. Per germline, CDR1 SGDLS and CDR2 YYNGEE. This CDR3 has 15 amino acids. V was pared by 2 bases and J by 7 bases, with 13 bases between. The CDR3 reads CASSVRVGKNSPLHF. DNA for the CDR3: TGTGCCAGCAGCGTGAGGGTAGGGAAGAATTCACCCCTCCACTTT.

The chain is built from TRBV20-1 and TRBJ2-3; D gene unclear. CDR3 length: 10 residues. Deletions cut 6 bases from V and 6 bases from J, with 7 bases between. CDR1 is DFQATT, CDR2 SNEGSKA, per germline (reference sequence). As DNA, the CDR3 is TGCAGTGCCCGAGCGGATACGCAGTATTTT. Its protein is CSARADTQYF.

This clone was observed a handful of times. The chain links TRBV7-8 to TRBJ2-5; maybe TRBD2 (6 bases). From germline, CDR1 is SGHVS and CDR2 FQNEAQ. Trimming took off 2 bases at V and 3 bases at J, with 10 bases between the two ends. CDR3 length equals 14 residues. This CDR3 reads CASSLFGGEETQYF. CDR3 nucleotide sequence: TGTGCCAGCAGCTTATTCGGCGGGGAAGAGACCCAGTACTTC.

The V and J genes are TRBV30 and TRBJ2-2; D gene unclear. Deletions cut 0 bases from V and 6 bases from J, with 11 bases between. The germline CDR1 and CDR2 sequences are GTSNPN and SVGIG (reference sequence). There are 14 residues in the CDR3. CDR3 sequence reads: CAWSVPSRAGELFF. The CDR3 DNA is TGTGCCTGGAGTGTACCAAGCCGGGCCGGGGAGCTGTTTTTT.

This clone was seen a handful of times. This rearrangement joins TRBV9 to TRBJ2-5; the match to TRBD2 covers 7 bases. The V gene end was trimmed by 4 bases and the J gene end by 5 bases; junction bases not matched to a gene: 8. This CDR3 is 14 amino acids long. Germline CDR1 is SGDLS and CDR2 is YYNGEE. CDR3 region: CASSIAGEGETQYF. As DNA, the CDR3 is TGTGCCAGCAGCATTGCCGGGGAGGGGGAGACCCAGTACTTC.

The rearrangement links TRBV28 to TRBJ2-3, with a possible D match to TRBD1 (6 bases). Germline CDR1 MDHEN, CDR2 SYDVKM. Trimming took 5 bases from V and 1 from J, leaving 7 bases between them. The CDR3 extends over 13 amino acids. The CDR3 region is CASSAGGTDTQYF. The CDR3 region has the DNA TGTGCCAGCAGTGCAGGGGGCACAGATACGCAGTATTTT.

This clone was picked up a small number of times. V and J are TRBV28 and TRBJ2-1; the match to TRBD1 covers 8 bases. The CDR3 sequence is 14 residues long. V shed 7 bases and J 9 bases; nucleotides not matched to a gene: 11. Looked up from germline, CDR1 is MDHEN and CDR2 is SYDVKM. The CDR3 protein is CASTTGGTRIEQFF. The CDR3 DNA sequence: TGTGCCAGCACCACAGGGGGGACACGGATTGAGCAGTTCTTC.

This clone was observed a few times. CDR3 sequence (DNA): TGTGCCAGTAGAAGCAATCCGTTAGTAACTAACTATGGCTACACCTTC. This sequence encodes CASRSNPLVTNYGYTF. V and J are TRBV19 and TRBJ1-2; no firm D call. Germline loops: CDR1 LNHDA, CDR2 SQIVND (reference sequence). CDR3 length equals 16 residues. Trimming left V 6 bases short and J 0 bases short, with 17 bases between.

This clone was recorded a few times. The DNA of the CDR3 is TGTGCCAGCAGACTGAACACAGATACGCAGTATTTT. It yields the protein CASRLNTDTQYF. This chain uses TRBV6-5 with TRBJ2-3; D gene ambiguous. CDR1 and CDR2 from the germline V gene are MNHEY and SVGAGI. V lost 6 bases to trimming and J lost 2 bases, with 6 bases between them. The CDR3 consists of 12 residues.